This T cell receptor (beta chain) was captured by sequencing in a study of T cell repertoires in cytomegalovirus infection. This clonotype was seen only once. TCRdb independently ran MiXCR on the reads; one entry per CDR3 protein. The data contain fewer than 700,000 distinct CDR3 sequences, roughly a quarter of them singletons. The sequencing input was CD8+ T cells from PBMCs. The clonotype comes from a human donor in good health (CMV status not recorded). Some clones in this sample may be carry-over from other donors' samples.

CDR3 residues: CASSQESGVLAGELFF. The CDR3 coding sequence is TGCGCCAGCAGCCAAGAATCCGGGGTTCTAGCCGGGGAGCTGTTTTTT. V usage is TRBV4-3 and J usage is TRBJ2-2; D perhaps matches TRBD2 (5 bases). This CDR3 is 16 amino acids long. The germline V gene encodes CDR1 LGHNA and CDR2 YSLEER. Deletions cut 0 bases from V and 6 bases from J, with 14 bases between.